The present entry profiles one TCR beta chain with its context. The data stem from a study of blood T cells in healthy people across ages. Germline CDR1 DFQATT, CDR2 SNEGSKA (reference sequence). The CDR3 length is 14 residues. Trimming removed 6 bases at V and 4 bases at J, with 18 bases between. For the second PCR, which ran for 7 to 11 cycles, a sample-barcoded 5' primer and a J-beta primer mix were used. A single record per CDR3 protein comes from TCRdb applying MiXCR to the 5' RACE reads. The sample records approximately 700,000 distinct CDR3 sequences, approximately 30% being singletons. The chain uses TRBV20-1 and TRBJ2-5; the D gene is possibly TRBD2 (5 bases). The sequence derives from a woman aged 80 or over in good health. The sequencing input was blood. CDR3 loop: CSALDRRGSETQYF. CDR3 nucleotides: TGCAGTGCCTTAGATCGGAGAGGGTCAGAGACCCAGTACTTC.